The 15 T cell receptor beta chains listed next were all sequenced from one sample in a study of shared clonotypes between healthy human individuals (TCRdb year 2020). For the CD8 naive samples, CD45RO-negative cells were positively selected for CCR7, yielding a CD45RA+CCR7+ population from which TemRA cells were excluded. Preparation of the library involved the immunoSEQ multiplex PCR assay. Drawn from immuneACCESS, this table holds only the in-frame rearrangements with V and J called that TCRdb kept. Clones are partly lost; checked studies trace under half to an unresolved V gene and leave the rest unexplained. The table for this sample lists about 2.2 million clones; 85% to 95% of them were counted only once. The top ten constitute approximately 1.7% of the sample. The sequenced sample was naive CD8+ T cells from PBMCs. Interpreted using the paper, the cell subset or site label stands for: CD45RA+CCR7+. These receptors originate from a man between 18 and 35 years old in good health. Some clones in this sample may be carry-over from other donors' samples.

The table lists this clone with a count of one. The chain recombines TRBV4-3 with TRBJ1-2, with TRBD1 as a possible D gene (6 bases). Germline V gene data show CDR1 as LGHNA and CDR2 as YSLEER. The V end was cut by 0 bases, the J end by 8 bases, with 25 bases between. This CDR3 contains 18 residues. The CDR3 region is CASSQDWRGAPVMRGYTF. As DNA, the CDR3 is TGCGCCAGCAGCCAAGATTGGCGGGGGGCGCCGGTTATGAGGGGCTACACCTTC.

The CDR3, as DNA: TGTGCCAGCAGTGGACTAGCACCCCTAGGGAAGTATTTT. Encoded protein: CASSGLAPLGKYF. J is TRBJ2-3 and V is TRBV27; 8 positions agree with TRBD2. Germline V gives CDR1 MNHEY, CDR2 SMNVEV (reference sequence). V trimming: 5 bases; J trimming: 13 bases; junction bases outside the gene matches: 11. The CDR3 is 13 residues long.

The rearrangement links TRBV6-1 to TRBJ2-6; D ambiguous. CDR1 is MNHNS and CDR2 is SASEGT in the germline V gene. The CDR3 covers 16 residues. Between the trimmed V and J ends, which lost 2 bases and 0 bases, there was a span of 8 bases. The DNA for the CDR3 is TGTGCCAGCAGTGAAAGAGGCGGCTCTGGGGCCAACGTCCTGACTTTC. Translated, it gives CASSERGGSGANVLTF.

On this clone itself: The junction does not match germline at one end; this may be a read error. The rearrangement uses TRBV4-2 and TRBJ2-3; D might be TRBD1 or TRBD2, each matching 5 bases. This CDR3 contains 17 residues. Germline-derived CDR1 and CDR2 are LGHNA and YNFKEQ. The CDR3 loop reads CASSPYLGDLARDRQYF. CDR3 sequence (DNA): TGTGCCAGCAGCCCTTACCTGGGGGATTTAGCGAGGGATAGGCAGTATTTT.

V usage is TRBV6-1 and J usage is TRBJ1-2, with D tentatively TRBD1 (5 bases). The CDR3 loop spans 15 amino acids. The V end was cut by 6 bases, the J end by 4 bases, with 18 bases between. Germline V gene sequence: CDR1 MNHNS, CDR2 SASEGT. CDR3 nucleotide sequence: TGTGCCAGCAGCCCCCAGAAAGGGGAAGGCTATGGCTACACCTTC. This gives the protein CASSPQKGEGYGYTF.

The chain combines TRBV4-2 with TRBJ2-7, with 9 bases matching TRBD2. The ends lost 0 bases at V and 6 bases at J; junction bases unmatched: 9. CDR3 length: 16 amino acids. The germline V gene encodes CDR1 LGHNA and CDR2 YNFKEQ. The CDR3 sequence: CASSQDGLAGQFEQYF. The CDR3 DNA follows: TGTGCCAGCAGCCAAGACGGGCTAGCGGGACAGTTCGAGCAGTACTTC.

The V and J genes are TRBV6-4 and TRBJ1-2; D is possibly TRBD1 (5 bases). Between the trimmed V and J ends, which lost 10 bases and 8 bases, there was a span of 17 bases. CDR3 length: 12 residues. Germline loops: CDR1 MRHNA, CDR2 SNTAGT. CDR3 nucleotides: TGTGCCACCGATCTGGAGGGGTGCGGCTACACCTTC. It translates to CATDLEGCGYTF.

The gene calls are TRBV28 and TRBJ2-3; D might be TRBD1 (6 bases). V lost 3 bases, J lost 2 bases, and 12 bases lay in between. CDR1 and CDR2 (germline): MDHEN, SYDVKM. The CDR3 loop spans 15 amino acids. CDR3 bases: TGTGCCAGCAGTTTGGGGCAGGGGTACACAGATACGCAGTATTTT. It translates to CASSLGQGYTDTQYF.

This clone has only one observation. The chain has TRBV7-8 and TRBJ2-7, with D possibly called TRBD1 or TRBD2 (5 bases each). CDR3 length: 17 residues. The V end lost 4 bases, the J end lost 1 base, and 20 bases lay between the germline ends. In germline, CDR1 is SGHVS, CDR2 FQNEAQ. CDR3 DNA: TGTGCCAGCAGCTGGGGACCCAGGGCAGAGGCATCCTACGAGCAGTACTTC. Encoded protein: CASSWGPRAEASYEQYF.

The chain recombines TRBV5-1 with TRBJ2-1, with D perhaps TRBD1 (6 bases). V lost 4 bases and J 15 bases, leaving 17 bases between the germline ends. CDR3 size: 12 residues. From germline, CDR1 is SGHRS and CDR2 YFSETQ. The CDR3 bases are TGCGCCAGCAGCCCTGACAGGCCAAGTTGGTTCTTC. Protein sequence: CASSPDRPSWFF.

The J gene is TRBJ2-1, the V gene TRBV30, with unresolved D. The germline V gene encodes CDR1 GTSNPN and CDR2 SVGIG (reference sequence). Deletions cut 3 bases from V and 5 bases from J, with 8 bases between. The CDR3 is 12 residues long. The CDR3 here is CAWRVDHNEQFF. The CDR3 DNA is TGTGCCTGGAGGGTGGATCACAATGAGCAGTTCTTC.

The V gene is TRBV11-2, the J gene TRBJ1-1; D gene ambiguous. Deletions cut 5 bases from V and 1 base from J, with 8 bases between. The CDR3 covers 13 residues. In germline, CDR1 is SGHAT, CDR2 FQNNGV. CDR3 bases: TGTGCCAGCAGCCACCCAGGGAACACTGAAGCTTTCTTT. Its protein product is CASSHPGNTEAFF.

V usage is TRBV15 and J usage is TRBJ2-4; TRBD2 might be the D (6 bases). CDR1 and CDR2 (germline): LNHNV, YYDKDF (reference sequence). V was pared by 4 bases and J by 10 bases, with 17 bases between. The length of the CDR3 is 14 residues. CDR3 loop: CATSNRDSRGIQYF. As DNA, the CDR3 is TGTGCCACCAGCAACCGGGACTCCCGAGGGATTCAGTACTTC.

CDR3 amino acids: CASSLDWGDRAREQYF. CDR3 in DNA: TGTGCCAGCAGCTTAGACTGGGGGGACAGGGCTCGAGAGCAGTACTTC. The genes are TRBV7-9 and TRBJ2-7, with 9 bases fitting TRBD1. The CDR3 extends over 16 amino acids. After removal of 1 base from V and 7 bases from J, the junction contained 11 bases not matched to a gene. CDR1 is SEHNR and CDR2 is FQNEAQ in the germline V gene (reference sequence).

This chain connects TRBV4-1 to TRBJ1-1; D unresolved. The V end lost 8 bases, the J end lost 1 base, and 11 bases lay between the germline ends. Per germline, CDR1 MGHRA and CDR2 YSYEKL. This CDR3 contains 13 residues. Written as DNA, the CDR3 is TGCGCCAGCGGGGTAGGGCCGAACACTGAAGCTTTCTTT. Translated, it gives CASGVGPNTEAFF.